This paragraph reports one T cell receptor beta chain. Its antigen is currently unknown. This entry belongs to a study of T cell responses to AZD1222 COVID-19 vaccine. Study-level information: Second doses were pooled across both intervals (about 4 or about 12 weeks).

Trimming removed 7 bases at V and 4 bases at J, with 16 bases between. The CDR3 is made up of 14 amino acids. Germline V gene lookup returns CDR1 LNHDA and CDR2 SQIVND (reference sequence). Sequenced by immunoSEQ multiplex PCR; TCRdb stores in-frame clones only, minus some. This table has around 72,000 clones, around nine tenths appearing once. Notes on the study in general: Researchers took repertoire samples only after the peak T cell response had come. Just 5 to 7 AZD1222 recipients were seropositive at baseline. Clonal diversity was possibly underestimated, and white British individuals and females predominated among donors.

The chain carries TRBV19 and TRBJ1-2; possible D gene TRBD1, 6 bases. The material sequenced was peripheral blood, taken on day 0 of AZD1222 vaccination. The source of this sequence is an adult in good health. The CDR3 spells CASTRGEKGYGYTF. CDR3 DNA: TGTGCCAGTACGAGGGGGGAAAAAGGCTATGGCTACACCTTC.